The 18 T cell receptor beta chains presented below share a single source sample, sequenced in a study of T cells expressing NK-cell markers. TCRdb reprocessed the 5' RACE reads, keeping one entry per CDR3 protein, no DNA. The sample table includes 150,000 or so distinct CDR3 sequences. Material for sequencing was blood T cells: a sorted CD56 or NKG2C T cell subset, CD4+ or CD8+ T cells, or bulk PBMC T cells (not recorded which). These TCRs come from a woman aged 45-65 years in good health.

The V and J genes are TRBV5-1 and TRBJ2-7; with no DNA, the TCRdb D assignment of TRBD1 cannot be verified. The length of the CDR3 is 16 residues. In germline, CDR1 is SGHRS, CDR2 YFSETQ. This CDR3 is CASSLDSDRGPNEQYF.

The chain couples TRBV7-2 to TRBJ2-5. CDR1 SGHTA and CDR2 FQGNSA come from the germline V gene. The CDR3 sequence is 14 residues long. This CDR3 reads CASSLSGDQETQYF.

This CDR3 is CASSFVDARLETQYF. The chain recombines TRBV27 with TRBJ2-5. CDR3 size: 15 residues. Per germline, CDR1 MNHEY and CDR2 SMNVEV (reference sequence).

V and J are TRBV4-1 and TRBJ2-7; TCRdb's assignment of TRBD1 cannot be checked, as there is no DNA. Germline assignment: CDR1 MGHRA and CDR2 YSYEKL. The CDR3 spans 17 residues. CDR3 residues: CASSQELRGRPLYEQYF.

The chain has TRBV4-1 and TRBJ2-2; without DNA, the TCRdb call of TRBD1 cannot be checked. Germline-derived CDR1 and CDR2 are MGHRA and YSYEKL. This CDR3 contains 17 residues. The CDR3 loop is CASSQNPGQGTTGELFF.

This rearrangement joins TRBV11-3 to TRBJ1-2; TCRdb gives TRBD1 as the D gene, but with no DNA this cannot be confirmed. CDR3 length: 14 residues. Germline-derived CDR1 and CDR2 are SGHNT and YENEEA. The CDR3 loop reads CASSLDRGLEGYTF.

This chain uses TRBV20-1 with TRBJ1-1. The CDR3 loop spans 14 amino acids. Per the germline V gene, CDR1 is DFQATT and CDR2 is SNEGSKA (reference sequence). The CDR3 loop reads CSAREGIYNTEAFF.

The V call is TRBV5-1, the J call TRBJ2-5; the D call of TRBD2 rests on TCRdb alone, since no DNA is present to check it. CDR1 and CDR2 (germline): SGHRS, YFSETQ. The CDR3 runs 17 residues. This CDR3 reads CASSLARLVTIQETQYF.

This rearrangement joins TRBV7-9 to TRBJ1-6; the TCRdb D gene call, TRBD1, has no DNA to confirm it. The CDR3 spans 17 residues. The V gene's germline CDR1 is SEHNR and CDR2 FQNEAQ (reference sequence). CDR3 residues: CASSLAARQDHNSPLHF.

The rearrangement joins TRBV6-4 to TRBJ2-2; the D call of TRBD1 rests on TCRdb alone, since no DNA is present to check it. CDR3 size: 16 residues. CDR1 and CDR2 (germline): MRHNA, SNTAGT. This CDR3 reads CASSDSLTENTGELFF.

The chain couples TRBV6-5 to TRBJ2-3. Germline-derived CDR1 and CDR2 are MNHEY and SVGAGI. The length of the CDR3 is 16 residues. The CDR3 protein is CASSYVGGLGTDTQYF.

The genes are TRBV20-1 and TRBJ1-4; TCRdb indicates TRBD1, and absent DNA this call remains unverified. This CDR3 comprises 13 residues. CDR1 and CDR2 from the germline V gene are DFQATT and SNEGSKA (reference sequence). Here the CDR3 reads CSASSGVREKLFF.

The chain uses TRBV18 and TRBJ2-7; absent DNA, TCRdb's TRBD1 call cannot be checked. Germline values: CDR1 KGHSH, CDR2 LQKENI. This CDR3 is built from 14 residues. The CDR3 spells CASSPYRRDDEQYF.

The gene calls are TRBV20-1 and TRBJ2-7; TCRdb's D gene call, TRBD1, goes unchecked for lack of DNA. This CDR3 is built from 14 residues. Germline V gene sequence: CDR1 DFQATT, CDR2 SNEGSKA (reference sequence). The CDR3 sequence: CSARAGTPVYEQYF.

V is TRBV7-9 and J is TRBJ2-1; the TCRdb D gene call, TRBD1, has no DNA to confirm it. CDR3 length: 15 amino acids. Germline lookup yields CDR1 SEHNR and CDR2 FQNEAQ (reference sequence). CDR3 sequence: CASSFTGPQGNEQFF.

V and J are TRBV14 and TRBJ2-1; the TCRdb D gene call, TRBD2, has no DNA to confirm it. The CDR3 covers 12 residues. Germline values: CDR1 SGHDN, CDR2 FVKESK. The CDR3 region is CASSQGGTLAFF.

The chain uses TRBV11-2 and TRBJ1-5. CDR1 is SGHAT, CDR2 FQNNGV, per germline. This CDR3 region has 15 residues. The CDR3 spells CASSVYSGSNQPQHF. Variable domain in full (rest from reference TRBV11-2 and TRBJ1-5): EAGVAQSPRYKIIEKRQSVAFWCNPISGHATLYWYQQILGQGPKLLIQFQNNGVVDDSQLPKDRFSAERLKGVDSTLKIQPAKLEDSAVYLCASSVYSGSNQPQHFGDGTRLSIL.

J is TRBJ2-3 and V is TRBV7-9. The CDR3 length is 14 residues. Germline CDR1 is SEHNR and CDR2 is FQNEAQ (reference sequence). The CDR3: CASSLDFLEDTQYF.